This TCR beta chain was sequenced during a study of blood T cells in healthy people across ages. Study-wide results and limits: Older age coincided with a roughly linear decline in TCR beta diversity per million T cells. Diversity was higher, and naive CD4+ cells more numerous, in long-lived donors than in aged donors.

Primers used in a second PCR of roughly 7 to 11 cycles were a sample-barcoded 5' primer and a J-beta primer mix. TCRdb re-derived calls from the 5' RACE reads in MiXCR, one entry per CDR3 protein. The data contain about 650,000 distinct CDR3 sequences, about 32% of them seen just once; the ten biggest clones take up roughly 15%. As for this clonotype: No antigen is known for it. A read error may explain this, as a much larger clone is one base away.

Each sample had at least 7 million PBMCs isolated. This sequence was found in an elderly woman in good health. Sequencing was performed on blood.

The CDR3 bases are TGTGCCAGCAGTATAGCAGGGGGTGCCACCAAGGAGCAGTACTTC. Its protein is CASSIAGGATKEQYF. The chain has TRBV12-3 or TRBV12-4 and TRBJ2-5, with 7 bases fitting TRBD1. The CDR3 covers 15 residues.